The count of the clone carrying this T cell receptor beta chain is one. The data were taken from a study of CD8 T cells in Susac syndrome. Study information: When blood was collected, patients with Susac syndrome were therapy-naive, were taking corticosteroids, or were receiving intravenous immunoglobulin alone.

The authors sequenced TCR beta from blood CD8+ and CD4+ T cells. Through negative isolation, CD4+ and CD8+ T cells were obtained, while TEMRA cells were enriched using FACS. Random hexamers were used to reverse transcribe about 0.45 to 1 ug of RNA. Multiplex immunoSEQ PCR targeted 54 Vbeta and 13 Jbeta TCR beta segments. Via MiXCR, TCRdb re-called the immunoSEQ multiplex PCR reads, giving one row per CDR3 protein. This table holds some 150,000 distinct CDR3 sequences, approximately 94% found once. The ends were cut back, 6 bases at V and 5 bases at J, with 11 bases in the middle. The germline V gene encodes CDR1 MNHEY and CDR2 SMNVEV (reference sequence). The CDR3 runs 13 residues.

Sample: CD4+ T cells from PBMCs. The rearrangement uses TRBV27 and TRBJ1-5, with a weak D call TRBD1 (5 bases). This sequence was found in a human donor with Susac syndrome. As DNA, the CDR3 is TGTGCCAGCAGAGAAAGACAGTATCAGCCCCAGCATTTT. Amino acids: CASRERQYQPQHF.